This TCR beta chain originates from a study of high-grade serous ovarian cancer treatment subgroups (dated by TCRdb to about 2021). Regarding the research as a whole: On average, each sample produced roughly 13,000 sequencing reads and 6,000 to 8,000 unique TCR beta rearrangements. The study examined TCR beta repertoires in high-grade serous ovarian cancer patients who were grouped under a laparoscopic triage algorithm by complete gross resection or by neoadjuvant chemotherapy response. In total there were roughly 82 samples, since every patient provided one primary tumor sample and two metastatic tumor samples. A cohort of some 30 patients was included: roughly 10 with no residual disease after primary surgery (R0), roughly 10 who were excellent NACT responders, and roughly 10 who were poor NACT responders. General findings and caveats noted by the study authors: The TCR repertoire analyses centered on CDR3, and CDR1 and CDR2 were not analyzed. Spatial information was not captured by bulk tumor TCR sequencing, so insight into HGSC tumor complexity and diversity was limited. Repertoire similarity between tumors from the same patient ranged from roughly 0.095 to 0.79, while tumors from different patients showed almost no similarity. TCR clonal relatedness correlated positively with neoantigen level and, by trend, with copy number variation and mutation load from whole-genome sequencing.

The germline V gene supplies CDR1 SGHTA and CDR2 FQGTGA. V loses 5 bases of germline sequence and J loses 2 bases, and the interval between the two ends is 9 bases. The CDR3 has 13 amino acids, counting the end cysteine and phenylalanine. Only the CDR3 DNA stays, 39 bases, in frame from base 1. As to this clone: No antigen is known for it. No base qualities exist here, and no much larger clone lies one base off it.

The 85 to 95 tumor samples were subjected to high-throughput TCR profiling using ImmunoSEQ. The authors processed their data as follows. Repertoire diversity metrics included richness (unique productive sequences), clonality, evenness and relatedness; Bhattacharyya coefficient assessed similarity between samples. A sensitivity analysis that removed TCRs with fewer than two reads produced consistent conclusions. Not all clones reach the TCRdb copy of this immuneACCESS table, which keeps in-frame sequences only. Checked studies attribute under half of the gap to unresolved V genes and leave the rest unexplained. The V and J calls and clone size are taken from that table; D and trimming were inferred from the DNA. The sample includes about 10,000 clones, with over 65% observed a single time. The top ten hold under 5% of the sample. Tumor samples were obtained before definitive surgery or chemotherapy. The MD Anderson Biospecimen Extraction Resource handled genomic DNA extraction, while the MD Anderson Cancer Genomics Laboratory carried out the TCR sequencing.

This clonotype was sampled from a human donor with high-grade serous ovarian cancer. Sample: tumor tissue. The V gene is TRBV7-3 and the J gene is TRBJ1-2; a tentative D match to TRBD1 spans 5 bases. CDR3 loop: CASSGTGNYGYTF. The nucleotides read TGTGCCAGCAGCGGGACGGGAAACTATGGCTACACCTTC.